This record looks at one TCR beta chain sequence and its context. This CDR3 contains 11 residues. V was clipped by 8 bases and J by 10 bases, with 11 bases between them. Germline V CDR1 and CDR2: KGHDR, SFDVKD. This sample is drawn from a study of patients and donors after allogeneic stem cell transplantation. TCRdb reprocessed the RT-PCR reads via MiXCR and lists one record per CDR3 protein. The sample lists under 200,000 distinct CDR3 sequences, about a quarter occurring once. Material for sequencing was blood, either unsorted or a sorted T cell fraction (not recorded which). The source is a human donor who was either an allogeneic HSCT recipient or a stem cell or donor lymphocyte infusion donor (not recorded which). It is not recorded whose cells these are; they may come from a transplant donor. The gene calls are TRBV24-1 and TRBJ2-1; a weak D match, TRBD1 (5 bases). CDR3 loop: CATTRAGEQFF. Here the CDR3 DNA reads TGTGCCACCACCCGCGCAGGGGAGCAGTTCTTC.